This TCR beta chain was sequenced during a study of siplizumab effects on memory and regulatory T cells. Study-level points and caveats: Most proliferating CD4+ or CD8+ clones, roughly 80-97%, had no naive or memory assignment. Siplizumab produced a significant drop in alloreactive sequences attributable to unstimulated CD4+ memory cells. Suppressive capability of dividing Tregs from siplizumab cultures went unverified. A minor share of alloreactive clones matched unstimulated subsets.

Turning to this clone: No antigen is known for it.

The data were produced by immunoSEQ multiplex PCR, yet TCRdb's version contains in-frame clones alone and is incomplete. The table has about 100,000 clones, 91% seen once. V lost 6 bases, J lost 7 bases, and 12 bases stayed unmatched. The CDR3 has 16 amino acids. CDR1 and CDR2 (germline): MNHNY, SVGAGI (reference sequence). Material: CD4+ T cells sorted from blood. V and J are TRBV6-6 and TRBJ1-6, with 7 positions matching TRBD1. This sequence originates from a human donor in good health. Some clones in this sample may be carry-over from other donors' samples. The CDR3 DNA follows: TGTGCCAGCAGGCCGACAGGGATCGGTGGAAATTCACCCCTCCACTTT. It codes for CASRPTGIGGNSPLHF.